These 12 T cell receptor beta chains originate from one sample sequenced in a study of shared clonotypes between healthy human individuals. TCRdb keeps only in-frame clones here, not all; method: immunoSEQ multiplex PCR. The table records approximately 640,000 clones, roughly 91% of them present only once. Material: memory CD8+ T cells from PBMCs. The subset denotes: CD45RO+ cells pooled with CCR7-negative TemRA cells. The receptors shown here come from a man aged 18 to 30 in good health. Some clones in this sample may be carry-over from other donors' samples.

The chain's CDR3 is CASSFPLTTYEQYF. The CDR3 DNA sequence: TGTGCCAGCAGCTTCCCGTTGACCACCTACGAGCAGTACTTC. V and J are TRBV7-9 and TRBJ2-7; D is unclear. The CDR3 extends over 14 amino acids. V was shortened by 3 bases and J by 2 bases, with 11 bases between the two germline ends. The germline V gene has CDR1 SEHNR and CDR2 FQNEAQ (reference sequence). The whole variable domain, remainder taken from reference TRBV7-9 and TRBJ2-7, is DTGVSQNPRHKITKRGQNVTFRCDPISEHNRLYWYRQTLGQGPEFLTYFQNEAQLEKSRLLSDRFSAERPKGSFSTLEIQRTEQGDSAMYLCASSFPLTTYEQYFGPGTRLTVT.

CDR3 region: CASFANDGTRSYEQYF. The CDR3 DNA sequence: TGCGCCAGCTTCGCTAATGACGGGACACGTTCCTACGAGCAGTACTTC. The rearrangement joins TRBV5-1 to TRBJ2-7, with D maybe TRBD1 (6 bases). From germline, CDR1 is SGHRS and CDR2 YFSETQ. The CDR3 spans 16 residues. Trimming cost V 7 bases and J 1 base, with 21 bases left between them.

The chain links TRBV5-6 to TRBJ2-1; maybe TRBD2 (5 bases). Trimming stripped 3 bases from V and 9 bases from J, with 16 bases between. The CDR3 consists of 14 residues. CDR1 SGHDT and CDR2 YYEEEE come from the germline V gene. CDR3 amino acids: CASSYGDNYGEQFF. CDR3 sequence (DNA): TGTGCCAGCAGCTACGGGGATAACTACGGTGAGCAGTTCTTC.

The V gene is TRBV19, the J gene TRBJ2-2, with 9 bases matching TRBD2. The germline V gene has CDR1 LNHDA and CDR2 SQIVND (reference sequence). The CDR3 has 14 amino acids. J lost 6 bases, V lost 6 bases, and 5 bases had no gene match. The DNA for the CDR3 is TGTGCCAGTAGCGGGACTAGCCCCCCCGGGGAGCTGTTTTTT. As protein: CASSGTSPPGELFF.

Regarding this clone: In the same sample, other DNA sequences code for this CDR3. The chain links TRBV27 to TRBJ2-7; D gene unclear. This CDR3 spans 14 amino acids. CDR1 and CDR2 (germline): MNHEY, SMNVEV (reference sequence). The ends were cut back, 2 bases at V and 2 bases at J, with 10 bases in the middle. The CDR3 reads CASSLGGLPYEQYF. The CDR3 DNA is TGTGCCAGCAGTTTAGGCGGTCTCCCCTACGAGCAGTACTTC.

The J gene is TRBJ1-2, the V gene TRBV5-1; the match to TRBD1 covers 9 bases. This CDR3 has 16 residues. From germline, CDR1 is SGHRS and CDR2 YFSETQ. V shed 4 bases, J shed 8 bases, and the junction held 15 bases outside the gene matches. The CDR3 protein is CASSATPGQGFHGYTF. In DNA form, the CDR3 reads TGCGCCAGCAGCGCCACCCCGGGACAGGGATTTCACGGCTACACCTTC.

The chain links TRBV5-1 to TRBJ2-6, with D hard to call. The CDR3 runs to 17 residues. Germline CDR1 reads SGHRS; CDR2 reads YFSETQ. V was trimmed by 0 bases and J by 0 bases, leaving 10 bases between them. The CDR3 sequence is CASSLDKAHSGANVLTF. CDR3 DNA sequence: TGCGCCAGCAGCTTGGACAAGGCCCACTCTGGGGCCAACGTCCTGACTTTC.

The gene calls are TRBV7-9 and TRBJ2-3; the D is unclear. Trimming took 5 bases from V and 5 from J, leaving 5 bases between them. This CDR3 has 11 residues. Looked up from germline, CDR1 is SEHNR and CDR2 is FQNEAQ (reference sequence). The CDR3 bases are TGTGCCAGCAGCACAAAAGATACGCAGTATTTT. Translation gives CASSTKDTQYF.

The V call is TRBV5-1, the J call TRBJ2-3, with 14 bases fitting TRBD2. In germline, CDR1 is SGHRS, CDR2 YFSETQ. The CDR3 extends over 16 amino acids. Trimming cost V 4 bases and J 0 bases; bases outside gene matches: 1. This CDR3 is CASSRTSGGSTDTQYF. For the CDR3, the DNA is TGCGCCAGCAGCCGGACTAGCGGGGGGAGCACAGATACGCAGTATTTT. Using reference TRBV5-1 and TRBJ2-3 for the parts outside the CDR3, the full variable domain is KAGVTQTPRYLIKTRGQQVTLSCSPISGHRSVSWYQQTPGQGLQFLFEYFSETQRNKGNFPGRFSGRQFSNSRSEMNVSTLELGDSALYLCASSRTSGGSTDTQYFGPGTRLTVL.

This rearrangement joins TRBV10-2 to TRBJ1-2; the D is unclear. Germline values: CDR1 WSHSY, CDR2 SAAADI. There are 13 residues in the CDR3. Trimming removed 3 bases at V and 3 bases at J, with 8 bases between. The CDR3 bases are TGCGCCAGCAGTGACGTCGGTTACTATGGCTACACCTTC. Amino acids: CASSDVGYYGYTF.

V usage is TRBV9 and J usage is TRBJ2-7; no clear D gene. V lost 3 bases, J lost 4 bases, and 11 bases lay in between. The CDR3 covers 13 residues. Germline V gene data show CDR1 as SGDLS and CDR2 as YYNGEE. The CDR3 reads CASSDSPGYEQYF. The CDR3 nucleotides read TGTGCCAGCAGCGACTCCCCTGGGTACGAGCAGTACTTC.

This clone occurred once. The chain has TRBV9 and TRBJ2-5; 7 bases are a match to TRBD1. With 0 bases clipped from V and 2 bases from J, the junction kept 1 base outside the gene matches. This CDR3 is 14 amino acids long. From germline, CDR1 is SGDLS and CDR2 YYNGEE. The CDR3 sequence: CASSVEDRQETQYF. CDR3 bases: TGTGCCAGCAGCGTAGAGGACAGGCAAGAGACCCAGTACTTC.